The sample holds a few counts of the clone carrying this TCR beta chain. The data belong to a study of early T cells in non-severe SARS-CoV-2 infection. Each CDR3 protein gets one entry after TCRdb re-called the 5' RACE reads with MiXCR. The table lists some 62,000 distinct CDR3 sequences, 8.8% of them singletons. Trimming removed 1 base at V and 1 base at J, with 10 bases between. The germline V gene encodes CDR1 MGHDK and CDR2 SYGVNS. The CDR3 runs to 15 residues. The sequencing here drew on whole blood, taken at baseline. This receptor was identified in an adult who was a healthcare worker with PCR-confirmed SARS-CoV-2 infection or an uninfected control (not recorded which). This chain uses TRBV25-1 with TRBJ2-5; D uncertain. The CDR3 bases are TGTGCCAGCAGTGAATGGTTGGCGGCCCAAGAGACCCAGTACTTC. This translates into CASSEWLAAQETQYF.